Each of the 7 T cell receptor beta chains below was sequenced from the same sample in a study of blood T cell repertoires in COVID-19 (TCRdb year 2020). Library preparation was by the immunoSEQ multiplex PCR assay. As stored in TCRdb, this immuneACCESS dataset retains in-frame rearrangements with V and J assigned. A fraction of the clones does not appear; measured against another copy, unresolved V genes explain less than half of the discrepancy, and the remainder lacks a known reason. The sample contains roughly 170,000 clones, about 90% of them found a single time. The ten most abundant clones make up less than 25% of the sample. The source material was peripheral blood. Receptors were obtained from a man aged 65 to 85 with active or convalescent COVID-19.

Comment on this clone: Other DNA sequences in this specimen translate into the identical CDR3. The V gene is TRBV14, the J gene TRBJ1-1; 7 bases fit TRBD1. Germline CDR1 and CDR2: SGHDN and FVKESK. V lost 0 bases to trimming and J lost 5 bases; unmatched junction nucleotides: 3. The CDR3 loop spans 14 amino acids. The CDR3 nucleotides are TGTGCCAGCAGCCAAGACTACAGGGGAACTGAAGCTTTCTTT. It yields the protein CASSQDYRGTEAFF.

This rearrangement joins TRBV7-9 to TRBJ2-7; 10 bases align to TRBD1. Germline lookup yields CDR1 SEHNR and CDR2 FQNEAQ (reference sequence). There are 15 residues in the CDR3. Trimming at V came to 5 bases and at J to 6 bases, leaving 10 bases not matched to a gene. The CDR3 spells CASSPGTGEGREQYF. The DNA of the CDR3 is TGTGCCAGCAGCCCGGGGACAGGGGAGGGTCGCGAGCAGTACTTC.

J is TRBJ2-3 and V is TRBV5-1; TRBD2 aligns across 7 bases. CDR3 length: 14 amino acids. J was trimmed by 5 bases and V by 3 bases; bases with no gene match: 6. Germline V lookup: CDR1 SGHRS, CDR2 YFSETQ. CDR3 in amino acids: CASSSGTMGDTQYF. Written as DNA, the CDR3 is TGCGCCAGCAGCTCAGGGACTATGGGAGATACGCAGTATTTT.

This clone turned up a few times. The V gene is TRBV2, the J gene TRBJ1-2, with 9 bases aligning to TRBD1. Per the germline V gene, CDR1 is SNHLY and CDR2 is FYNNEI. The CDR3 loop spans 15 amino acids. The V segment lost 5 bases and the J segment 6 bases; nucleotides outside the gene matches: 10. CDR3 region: CASSSTWGTGNGYTF. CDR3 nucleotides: TGTGCCAGCAGTTCAACATGGGGGACAGGGAATGGCTACACCTTC.

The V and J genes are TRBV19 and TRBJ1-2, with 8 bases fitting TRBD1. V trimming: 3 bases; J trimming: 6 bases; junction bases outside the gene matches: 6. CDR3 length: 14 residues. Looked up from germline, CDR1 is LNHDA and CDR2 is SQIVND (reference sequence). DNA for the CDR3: TGTGCCAGTAGTATTGGACAGGGCAGCCATGGCTACACCTTC. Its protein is CASSIGQGSHGYTF. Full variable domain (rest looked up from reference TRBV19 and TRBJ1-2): DGGITQSPKYLFRKEGQNVTLSCEQNLNHDAMYWYRQDPGQGLRLIYYSQIVNDFQKGDIAEGYSVSREKKESFPLTVTSAQKNPTAFYLCASSIGQGSHGYTFGSGTRLTVV.

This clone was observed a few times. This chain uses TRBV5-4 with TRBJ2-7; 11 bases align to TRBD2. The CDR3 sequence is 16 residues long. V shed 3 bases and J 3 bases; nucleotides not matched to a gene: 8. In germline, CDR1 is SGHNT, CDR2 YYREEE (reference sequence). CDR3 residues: CASSSSLAGDSYEQYF. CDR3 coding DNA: TGTGCCAGCAGCTCGTCACTAGCGGGAGATAGCTACGAGCAGTACTTC.

The CDR3: CASSLQGGQPQHF. CDR3 nucleotide sequence: TGTGCCAGCAGTTTACAGGGGGGTCAGCCCCAGCATTTT. The chain recombines TRBV28 with TRBJ1-5, with 7 bases matching TRBD1. Germline V lookup: CDR1 MDHEN, CDR2 SYDVKM. The CDR3 is 13 residues long. J lost 6 bases, V lost 2 bases, and 1 base had no gene match.